A single sample gave rise to the 28 T cell receptor beta chains below, sequenced in a study of blood T cell repertoires in COVID-19. This table comes from immunoSEQ multiplex PCR, and its TCRdb copy is limited to in-frame clones, with some not included. The sample shows 380,000 or so clones, roughly 90% of them seen only once. The sequencing sample was made of peripheral blood. These receptors were taken from a man aged 40-50 years with acute or convalescent COVID-19.

This clone was counted only a few times. The J gene is TRBJ2-7, the V gene TRBV5-1, with D perhaps TRBD1 (6 bases). This CDR3 region has 16 residues. Trimming took off 4 bases at V and 0 bases at J, with 17 bases between the two ends. CDR1 and CDR2 (germline): SGHRS, YFSETQ. In nucleotides, the CDR3 is TGCGCCAGCAGCCCCACCCCCGACAGGTCCTCCTACGAGCAGTACTTC. It is translated as CASSPTPDRSSYEQYF.

The CDR3 sequence is CASSQTGTPGDEQYF. For the CDR3, the DNA is TGTGCCAGCAGCCAGACGGGGACACCAGGGGACGAGCAGTACTTC. This chain uses TRBV11-2 with TRBJ2-7; a weak D match, TRBD1 (6 bases). Germline CDR1 and CDR2: SGHAT and FQNNGV. V gave up 5 bases and J gave up 5 bases, with 19 bases separating them. The CDR3 totals 15 residues.

This clone was counted between two and nine times. V and J are TRBV3-1 (or the pseudogene TRBV3-2) and TRBJ1-4; 7 nucleotides match TRBD1. Germline V gene lookup returns CDR1 LGHDT and CDR2 YNNKEL (reference sequence). Unmatched junction bases numbered 9, after V lost 0 bases and J lost 8 bases. The CDR3 runs 16 residues. CDR3 protein: CASSQDLTGWGEKLFF. The CDR3 DNA is TGTGCCAGCAGCCAAGATTTGACAGGGTGGGGGGAAAAACTGTTTTTT.

The rearrangement joins TRBV30 to TRBJ1-2; D possibly corresponds to TRBD1 (5 bases). V shed 2 bases and J shed 6 bases, with 19 bases lying between them. The CDR3 has 15 amino acids. CDR1 and CDR2 (germline): GTSNPN, SVGIG (reference sequence). CDR3 DNA sequence: TGTGCCTGGAGTTTCCTCGGGGGGATGCACAATGGCTACACCTTC. Protein product: CAWSFLGGMHNGYTF.

In its sample, this clone was seen once. The V and J genes are TRBV2 and TRBJ2-3; TRBD2 agrees at 11 bases. Germline CDR1 SNHLY, CDR2 FYNNEI. This CDR3 comprises 15 residues. The V gene end was trimmed by 5 bases and the J gene end by 4 bases; junction bases not matched to a gene: 5. Here the CDR3 DNA reads TGTGCCAGCAGTCTTAGCGGGGGGGCCGCAGATACGCAGTATTTT. Translation gives CASSLSGGAADTQYF.

The chain links TRBV15 to TRBJ1-2; D gene uncertain. V lost 2 bases to trimming and J lost 1 base, with 11 bases between them. This CDR3 comprises 15 residues. CDR1 and CDR2 from the germline V gene are LNHNV and YYDKDF (reference sequence). The CDR3 region has the DNA TGTGCCACCAGCAGAAGCCTGAACAGTAACTATGGCTACACCTTC. It yields the protein CATSRSLNSNYGYTF.

The V call is TRBV10-3, the J call TRBJ1-3, with D uncertain. V was clipped by 0 bases and J by 4 bases, with 7 bases between them. This CDR3 is 14 amino acids long. CDR1 and CDR2 from the germline V gene are ENHRY and SYGVKD. CDR3 bases: TGTGCCATCAGTGAGTCCCGCGGGGGAAACACCATATATTTT. Translating it yields CAISESRGGNTIYF.

The gene calls are TRBV27 and TRBJ2-1; 11 bases agree with TRBD2. The CDR3 spans 16 residues. J gave up 7 bases and V 5 bases, and 10 bases lay outside the gene matches. Per germline, CDR1 MNHEY and CDR2 SMNVEV (reference sequence). Written as DNA, the CDR3 is TGTGCCAGCAGTCGGTCCACTAGCGGGAGTAAGAATGAGCAGTTCTTC. Protein: CASSRSTSGSKNEQFF.

The J gene is TRBJ2-1, the V gene TRBV5-1, with 9 bases aligning to TRBD2. This CDR3 region has 15 residues. Germline values: CDR1 SGHRS, CDR2 YFSETQ. Trimming at V came to 7 bases and at J to 8 bases, leaving 13 bases not matched to a gene. CDR3 in amino acids: CASANRAGGIDEQFF. In DNA, the CDR3 is TGCGCCAGCGCTAATCGGGCGGGGGGGATCGATGAGCAGTTCTTC.

This rearrangement joins TRBV29-1 to TRBJ2-1; TRBD2 matches 7 bases. V lost 4 bases and J lost 4; bases outside the gene matches: 4. The germline gives CDR1 SQVTM, CDR2 ANQGSEA. CDR3 length equals 13 residues. The CDR3 region is CSVGDYLYNEQFF. The CDR3 nucleotides read TGCAGCGTTGGGGACTATTTATACAATGAGCAGTTCTTC.

The chain recombines TRBV5-6 with TRBJ2-7; TRBD1 matches at 11 bases. Trimming cost V 2 bases and J 5 bases; bases outside gene matches: 6. The CDR3 loop spans 15 amino acids. Germline V gene lookup returns CDR1 SGHDT and CDR2 YYEEEE. The CDR3 sequence is CASSFPGQGGDEQYF. CDR3 in DNA: TGTGCCAGCAGCTTTCCGGGACAGGGGGGCGACGAGCAGTACTTC.

The CDR3 coding sequence is TGTGCCAGCAGCTTAGCTGGGGGCAGGGCTCAGCCCCAGCATTTT. Translated: CASSLAGGRAQPQHF. This chain joins TRBV7-9 and TRBJ1-5; D perhaps matches TRBD1 (6 bases). This CDR3 has 15 amino acids. V was trimmed by 0 bases and J by 6 bases, leaving 12 bases between them. Per germline, CDR1 SEHNR and CDR2 FQNEAQ (reference sequence).

The chain uses TRBV19 and TRBJ1-3; possible D gene TRBD1, 6 bases. This CDR3 spans 16 amino acids. Per germline, CDR1 LNHDA and CDR2 SQIVND (reference sequence). V lost 7 bases and J lost 0, with 16 bases in between. CDR3 DNA sequence: TGTGCCAGTAACGGGGGGCGAACGAGCTCTGGAAACACCATATATTTT. Translation gives CASNGGRTSSGNTIYF.

V usage is TRBV27 and J usage is TRBJ1-6; 8 nucleotides match TRBD1. Germline values: CDR1 MNHEY, CDR2 SMNVEV (reference sequence). V trimming: 3 bases; J trimming: 11 bases; junction bases outside the gene matches: 9. There are 15 residues in the CDR3. Written as DNA, the CDR3 is TGTGCCAGCAGTTTCCAGGACAGGGTCTCTACACCCCTCCACTTT. This codes for CASSFQDRVSTPLHF.

The chain links TRBV18 to TRBJ1-1; D uncertain. V lost 3 bases to trimming and J lost 0 bases, with 5 bases between them. The CDR3 extends over 13 amino acids. Germline loops: CDR1 KGHSH, CDR2 LQKENI. The CDR3 coding sequence is TGTGCCAGCTCACCTCCGGTGAACACTGAAGCTTTCTTT. Protein sequence: CASSPPVNTEAFF.

The table lists this clone with a count of one. This sequence joins TRBV4-2 and TRBJ2-7; TRBD2 matches at 9 bases. CDR3 length equals 17 residues. The V gene end was trimmed by 6 bases and the J gene end by 3 bases; junction bases not matched to a gene: 15. In germline, CDR1 is LGHNA, CDR2 YNFKEQ. CDR3: CASSLWGAGGSRYEQYF. In nucleotides, the CDR3 is TGTGCCAGCAGTCTCTGGGGGGCGGGAGGGTCACGCTACGAGCAGTACTTC.

The sample holds a few counts of this clone. The gene calls are TRBV10-3 and TRBJ1-2; no clear D gene. CDR3 length: 13 amino acids. Trimming took off 4 bases at V and 5 bases at J, with 11 bases between the two ends. CDR1 ENHRY and CDR2 SYGVKD come from the germline V gene. For the CDR3, the DNA is TGTGCCATCAGTGGCCCGAGAGAGTATGGCTACACCTTC. It specifies CAISGPREYGYTF.

The chain carries TRBV30 and TRBJ2-7; D call uncertain. The V gene's germline CDR1 is GTSNPN and CDR2 SVGIG (reference sequence). The CDR3 spans 11 residues. Trimming pared 6 bases from V and 10 bases from J, leaving 16 bases between. CDR3 DNA sequence: TGTGCCTGCCTCAGAGGCACGGAACAGTACTTC. This encodes CACLRGTEQYF.

The chain joins TRBV28 to TRBJ1-2; D not resolved. This CDR3 contains 14 residues. V lost 3 bases and J lost 8, with 16 bases in between. Germline lookup yields CDR1 MDHEN and CDR2 SYDVKM. CDR3: CASSLRKFLLGYTF. The CDR3 DNA reads as TGTGCCAGCAGTTTGCGGAAATTCCTCTTAGGCTACACCTTC.

This clone turned up a few times. The J gene is TRBJ1-6, the V gene TRBV30; D remains ambiguous. Germline CDR1 GTSNPN, CDR2 SVGIG (reference sequence). V gave up 7 bases and J gave up 0 bases, with 16 bases separating them. This CDR3 has 16 residues. In nucleotides, the CDR3 is TGTGCCTCGAAAAAAGCGGGAAGCTCCTATAATTCACCCCTCCACTTT. This gives the protein CASKKAGSSYNSPLHF.

V gene TRBV4-1 combines with J gene TRBJ2-7; D is perhaps TRBD2 (5 bases). The CDR3 contains 15 residues. The V gene lost 1 base and the J gene lost 4 bases, with 14 bases spanning the gap. Germline V lookup: CDR1 MGHRA, CDR2 YSYEKL. The CDR3 DNA reads as TGCGCCAGCAGCCAAGTCTTGGGCCAGCGGTACGAGCAGTACTTC. Encoded protein: CASSQVLGQRYEQYF.

The rearrangement uses TRBV6-5 and TRBJ2-7, with 9 bases matching TRBD2. CDR3 length equals 15 residues. V lost 5 bases, J lost 1 base, and 6 bases stayed unmatched. CDR1 and CDR2 from the germline V gene are MNHEY and SVGAGI. The CDR3 sequence is CASSLLAGPSYEQYF. The CDR3 nucleotides are TGTGCCAGCAGTCTTCTAGCGGGACCTTCCTACGAGCAGTACTTC.

The chain has TRBV7-2 and TRBJ1-3, with D tentatively TRBD1 (6 bases). The V end lost 4 bases, the J end lost 0 bases, and 13 bases lay between the germline ends. The CDR3 spans 16 residues. In germline, CDR1 is SGHTA, CDR2 FQGNSA. CDR3 DNA: TGTGCCAGCAGCTCATCCGGGACACCCTCTGGAAACACCATATATTTT. Translated: CASSSSGTPSGNTIYF.

The chain recombines TRBV30 with TRBJ1-1, with D perhaps TRBD1 (5 bases). CDR3 length equals 15 residues. CDR1 and CDR2 (germline): GTSNPN, SVGIG (reference sequence). Trimming stripped 0 bases from V and 1 base from J, with 12 bases between. The CDR3 bases are TGTGCCTGGAGTGTAGGGGTCGCGGCGAACACTGAAGCTTTCTTT. Protein product: CAWSVGVAANTEAFF.

The chain is built from TRBV5-1 and TRBJ1-5, with unresolved D. The germline gives CDR1 SGHRS, CDR2 YFSETQ. The length of the CDR3 is 14 residues. V was pared by 4 bases and J by 0 bases, with 8 bases between. The CDR3 loop is CASSLAGSNQPQHF. The DNA for the CDR3 is TGCGCCAGCAGCCTGGCAGGTAGCAATCAGCCCCAGCATTTT.

The J gene is TRBJ1-4, the V gene TRBV19, with 12 nucleotides matching TRBD1. V shed 5 bases and J 5 bases; nucleotides not matched to a gene: 9. CDR1 and CDR2 (germline): LNHDA, SQIVND (reference sequence). CDR3 length equals 17 residues. CDR3 protein: CASSLRDRGRLNEKLFF. The DNA of the CDR3 is TGTGCCAGTAGTTTACGGGACAGGGGGCGTTTGAATGAAAAACTGTTTTTT.

The J gene is TRBJ2-1, the V gene TRBV5-1; tentatively, D is TRBD2 (8 bases). The germline CDR1 and CDR2 sequences are SGHRS and YFSETQ. The V gene lost 4 bases and the J gene lost 6 bases, with 17 bases spanning the gap. CDR3 length: 15 residues. Here the CDR3 reads CASSIAGQRINEQFF. The CDR3, as DNA: TGCGCCAGCAGCATAGCGGGACAGCGGATCAATGAGCAGTTCTTC.

This chain connects TRBV11-2 to TRBJ2-1; 8 positions match TRBD1. The V segment lost 1 base and the J segment 8 bases; nucleotides outside the gene matches: 13. The CDR3 is 17 residues long. Germline V gene data show CDR1 as SGHAT and CDR2 as FQNNGV. The CDR3 sequence: CASSLGVGQGAIDEQFF. In DNA, the CDR3 is TGTGCCAGCAGCTTAGGTGTTGGGCAGGGGGCAATAGATGAGCAGTTCTTC.